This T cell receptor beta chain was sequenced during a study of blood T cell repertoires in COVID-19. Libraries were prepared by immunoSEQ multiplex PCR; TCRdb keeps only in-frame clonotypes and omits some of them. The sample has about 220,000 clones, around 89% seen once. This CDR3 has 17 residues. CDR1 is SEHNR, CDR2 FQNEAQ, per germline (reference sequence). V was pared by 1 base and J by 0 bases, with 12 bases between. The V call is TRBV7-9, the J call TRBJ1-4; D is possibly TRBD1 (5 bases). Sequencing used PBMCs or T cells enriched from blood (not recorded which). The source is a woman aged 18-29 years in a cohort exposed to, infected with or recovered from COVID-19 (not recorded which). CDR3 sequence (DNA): TGTGCCAGCAGCTTAGGTCGCAGGGAGGCAACTAATGAAAAACTGTTTTTT. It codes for CASSLGRREATNEKLFF. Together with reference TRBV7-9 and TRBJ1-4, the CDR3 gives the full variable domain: DTGVSQNPRHKITKRGQNVTFRCDPISEHNRLYWYRQTLGQGPEFLTYFQNEAQLEKSRLLSDRFSAERPKGSFSTLEIQRTEQGDSAMYLCASSLGRREATNEKLFFGSGTQLSVL.